Listed below are T cell receptor beta chains from one sample, sequenced in a study of blood T cell repertoires in COVID-19. TCRdb keeps only in-frame clones here, not all; method: immunoSEQ multiplex PCR. Of over 80,000 clones listed, over 80% are singletons. Sequenced sample: peripheral blood. The receptors were gathered from a human donor with active COVID-19. The donor label of this sample is uncertain. Each CDR3 is given with its conserved first and last residue. The order of the fields is clone size, J gene, D gene, V gene, CDR3 protein, CDR3 DNA. The D gene is left open where the match is weak. Clone size is shown for a subset of rows, as once, few, many or a class of expanded clone.

abundance: NA; j_gene: TRBJ2-3; d_gene: TRBD2; v_gene: TRBV9; CDR3aa: CASSAHIGLAGATDTQYF; CDR3nt: TGTGCCAGCAGCGCACACATCGGACTAGCGGGGGCCACAGATACGCAGTATTTT
abundance: once; j_gene: TRBJ1-6; d_gene: NA; v_gene: TRBV11-2; CDR3aa: CASSSGVLLNSPLHF; CDR3nt: TGTGCCAGCAGCTCGGGAGTCCTGCTGAATTCACCCCTCCACTTT
abundance: NA; j_gene: TRBJ1-3; d_gene: NA; v_gene: TRBV14; CDR3aa: CASSRDQASSGNTIYF; CDR3nt: TGTGCCAGCAGCCGAGACCAGGCCTCCTCTGGAAACACCATATATTTT
abundance: NA; j_gene: TRBJ2-1; d_gene: NA; v_gene: TRBV7-9; CDR3aa: CASSLSLGEQFF; CDR3nt: TGTGCCAGCAGCTTGAGTCTTGGTGAGCAGTTCTTC
abundance: NA; j_gene: TRBJ1-1; d_gene: NA; v_gene: TRBV5-4; CDR3aa: CASSFPEGGTEAFF; CDR3nt: TGTGCCAGCAGCTTTCCGGAGGGAGGGACTGAAGCTTTCTTT
abundance: NA; j_gene: TRBJ1-1; d_gene: TRBD1; v_gene: TRBV7-9; CDR3aa: CASSGTTGLNTEAFF; CDR3nt: TGTGCCAGCAGCGGAACGACAGGGTTAAACACTGAAGCTTTCTTT
abundance: NA; j_gene: TRBJ2-3; d_gene: TRBD2; v_gene: TRBV3-1/TRBV3-2; CDR3aa: CASSQEGRAGGRSDTQYF; CDR3nt: TGTGCCAGCAGCCAAGAAGGCAGGGCGGGGGGGCGCTCCGATACGCAGTATTTT
abundance: NA; j_gene: TRBJ2-5; d_gene: TRBD2; v_gene: TRBV6-5; CDR3aa: CASSYLAGGPGETQYF; CDR3nt: TGTGCCAGCAGTTACCTAGCGGGGGGGCCTGGGGAGACCCAGTACTTC
abundance: NA; j_gene: TRBJ2-2; d_gene: NA; v_gene: TRBV6-5; CDR3aa: CASSTSANTGELFF; CDR3nt: TGTGCCAGTTCGACAAGTGCGAACACCGGGGAGCTGTTTTTT
abundance: once; j_gene: TRBJ1-1; d_gene: TRBD1; v_gene: TRBV7-9; CDR3aa: CASSFPLQGARTEAFF; CDR3nt: TGTGCCAGCAGCTTCCCTTTACAGGGGGCACGGACTGAAGCTTTCTTT
abundance: once; j_gene: TRBJ1-1; d_gene: NA; v_gene: TRBV7-3; CDR3aa: CASSLSDSNTEAFF; CDR3nt: TGTGCCAGCAGCCTTTCGGACAGCAACACTGAAGCTTTCTTT
abundance: NA; j_gene: TRBJ2-1; d_gene: NA; v_gene: TRBV7-8; CDR3aa: CASSLGLAEIQYNEQFF; CDR3nt: TGTGCCAGCAGCTTAGGTTTGGCGGAAATTCAGTACAATGAGCAGTTCTTC
abundance: NA; j_gene: TRBJ2-1; d_gene: NA; v_gene: TRBV11-3; CDR3aa: CASSFNSYNEQFF; CDR3nt: TGTGCCAGCAGCTTTAACTCCTACAATGAGCAGTTCTTC
abundance: NA; j_gene: TRBJ2-1; d_gene: NA; v_gene: TRBV3-1/TRBV3-2; CDR3aa: CASSQVVAGGSEQFF; CDR3nt: TGTGCCAGCAGCCAAGTAGTCGCAGGGGGGAGTGAGCAGTTCTTC
abundance: NA; j_gene: TRBJ1-2; d_gene: TRBD1; v_gene: TRBV4-3; CDR3aa: CASSQADRGDGYTF; CDR3nt: TGCGCCAGCAGCCAAGCAGACAGGGGGGACGGCTACACCTTC
abundance: NA; j_gene: TRBJ1-1; d_gene: NA; v_gene: TRBV9; CDR3aa: CASSVAQKNTEAFF; CDR3nt: TGTGCCAGCAGCGTAGCACAGAAGAACACTGAAGCTTTCTTT
abundance: NA; j_gene: TRBJ2-3; d_gene: TRBD2; v_gene: TRBV5-6; CDR3aa: CASSYLGLAGGPGTDTQYF; CDR3nt: TGTGCCAGCAGCTATCTAGGACTAGCGGGGGGGCCGGGCACAGATACGCAGTATTTT
abundance: NA; j_gene: TRBJ2-3; d_gene: TRBD2; v_gene: TRBV9; CDR3aa: CASAGTGGPDTQYF; CDR3nt: TGTGCCAGCGCGGGAACGGGGGGGCCTGATACGCAGTATTTT
abundance: NA; j_gene: TRBJ2-5; d_gene: TRBD2; v_gene: TRBV7-9; CDR3aa: CASSSLAGGGETQYF; CDR3nt: TGTGCCAGCAGCTCTCTAGCGGGGGGTGGTGAGACCCAGTACTTC
abundance: NA; j_gene: TRBJ2-1; d_gene: TRBD1; v_gene: TRBV6-5; CDR3aa: CASSLRTGTYNEQFF; CDR3nt: TGTGCCAGCAGCCTACGGACAGGGACCTACAATGAGCAGTTCTTC
abundance: NA; j_gene: TRBJ1-4; d_gene: NA; v_gene: TRBV5-1; CDR3aa: CASRGGLSNEKLFF; CDR3nt: TGCGCCAGCAGGGGGGGATTGTCTAATGAAAAACTGTTTTTT
abundance: NA; j_gene: TRBJ2-1; d_gene: TRBD1; v_gene: TRBV5-6; CDR3aa: CASSLDLTGENEQFF; CDR3nt: TGTGCCAGCAGCTTGGATCTGACAGGGGAAAACGAGCAGTTCTTC
abundance: NA; j_gene: TRBJ2-1; d_gene: TRBD2; v_gene: TRBV5-4; CDR3aa: CASSSIRGAGAGEQFF; CDR3nt: TGTGCCAGCAGCTCCATCAGGGGAGCGGGGGCGGGTGAGCAGTTCTTC
abundance: NA; j_gene: TRBJ1-1; d_gene: TRBD1; v_gene: TRBV5-6; CDR3aa: CASSFLQGAGTEAFF; CDR3nt: TGTGCCAGCAGCTTTCTTCAGGGGGCGGGAACTGAAGCTTTCTTT
abundance: few; j_gene: TRBJ2-7; d_gene: NA; v_gene: TRBV5-3; CDR3aa: CARSFHPTGRGLYEQYF; CDR3nt: TGTGCCAGAAGCTTCCACCCGACCGGGCGGGGGCTCTACGAGCAGTACTTC
abundance: NA; j_gene: TRBJ2-1; d_gene: NA; v_gene: TRBV7-3; CDR3aa: CASSRGGSYNEQFF; CDR3nt: TGTGCCAGCAGCAGGGGGGGCTCCTACAATGAGCAGTTCTTC
abundance: NA; j_gene: TRBJ2-5; d_gene: TRBD1; v_gene: TRBV11-2; CDR3aa: CASSYLQGRGETQYF; CDR3nt: TGTGCCAGCAGCTATCTACAGGGGCGAGGAGAGACCCAGTACTTC
abundance: NA; j_gene: TRBJ1-5; d_gene: NA; v_gene: TRBV5-4; CDR3aa: CASSLDGAPNQPQHF; CDR3nt: TGTGCCAGCAGCTTGGATGGGGCCCCCAATCAGCCCCAGCATTTT
abundance: NA; j_gene: TRBJ1-2; d_gene: NA; v_gene: TRBV19; CDR3aa: CASRGLQNYGYTF; CDR3nt: TGTGCCAGTAGGGGGCTACAAAACTATGGCTACACCTTC
abundance: NA; j_gene: TRBJ2-7; d_gene: TRBD1; v_gene: TRBV2; CDR3aa: CASGTGYGEQYF; CDR3nt: TGTGCCAGCGGGACAGGGTATGGCGAGCAGTACTTC
abundance: NA; j_gene: TRBJ1-1; d_gene: NA; v_gene: TRBV7-9; CDR3aa: CASSLGTTGHEAFF; CDR3nt: TGTGCCAGCAGCTTAGGGACCACAGGGCATGAAGCTTTCTTT
abundance: NA; j_gene: TRBJ2-7; d_gene: NA; v_gene: TRBV5-6; CDR3aa: CASSFTYEQYF; CDR3nt: TGTGCCAGCAGCTTCACCTACGAGCAGTACTTC
abundance: NA; j_gene: TRBJ1-2; d_gene: TRBD1; v_gene: TRBV29-1; CDR3aa: CSVSTGPNYGYTF; CDR3nt: TGCAGCGTATCGACAGGGCCAAACTATGGCTACACCTTC
abundance: NA; j_gene: TRBJ2-3; d_gene: NA; v_gene: TRBV12-3/TRBV12-4; CDR3aa: CASSLAPDTQYF; CDR3nt: TGTGCCAGCAGTTTGGCCCCAGATACGCAGTATTTT
abundance: NA; j_gene: TRBJ1-5; d_gene: NA; v_gene: TRBV19; CDR3aa: CASSNRENQPQHF; CDR3nt: TGTGCCAGTAGTAACAGGGAGAATCAGCCCCAGCATTTT